The 10 T cell receptor beta chains below all came from one sample that was sequenced in a study of cytomegalovirus exposure and HLA in healthy donors. Amplification used 60 Vbeta primers and 13 Jbeta primers. Produced via immunoSEQ multiplex PCR; TCRdb's table is partial and in-frame only. This table has 100,000 to 150,000 clones, around 70% appearing once. Sequencing was carried out using PBMCs. The receptors shown here come from a man aged 35-49 years in good health and CMV-seropositive.

This clone was detected a few times. The V gene is TRBV6-5, the J gene TRBJ2-7, with a possible D match to TRBD1 (5 bases). The CDR3 covers 16 residues. Trimming shortened V by 0 bases and J by 4 bases, and 16 bases separated the two germline ends. Germline V lookup: CDR1 MNHEY, CDR2 SVGAGI. DNA of the CDR3: TGTGCCAGCAGTTACTCGACAGTTCCACTACGTTACGAGCAGTACTTC. Its protein is CASSYSTVPLRYEQYF.

This chain uses TRBV6-1 with TRBJ2-5; perhaps TRBD1 as D (6 bases). There are 13 residues in the CDR3. Germline lookup yields CDR1 MNHNS and CDR2 SASEGT. V dropped 6 bases and J dropped 4 bases, with 12 bases sitting between them. This CDR3 reads CASRHDRRETQYF. In DNA form, the CDR3 reads TGTGCCAGCAGGCACGACAGGCGAGAGACCCAGTACTTC.

This clone was observed a few times. This sequence joins TRBV7-9 and TRBJ2-2; D not resolved. The V gene's germline CDR1 is SEHNR and CDR2 FQNEAQ (reference sequence). Trimming pared 5 bases from V and 4 bases from J, leaving 8 bases between. The CDR3 length is 13 residues. The CDR3: CASSHFGTGELFF. For the CDR3, the DNA is TGTGCCAGCAGCCACTTCGGCACCGGGGAGCTGTTTTTT.

The rearrangement joins TRBV7-8 to TRBJ1-2; no clear D. V shed 2 bases and J shed 3 bases, with 7 bases lying between them. The length of the CDR3 is 13 residues. Per germline, CDR1 SGHVS and CDR2 FQNEAQ. CDR3 sequence reads: CASSLQNYYGYTF. CDR3 DNA: TGTGCCAGCAGCTTACAGAATTACTATGGCTACACCTTC.

In its sample, this clone was seen once. An end of the junction does not agree with germline; a read error may underlie this. This chain links TRBV7-2 with TRBJ1-6; possibly TRBD1 for D (5 bases). The V gene's germline CDR1 is SGHTA and CDR2 FQGNSA. The CDR3 spans 12 residues. CDR3 loop: CASSPTPGGLQF. DNA for the CDR3: TGTGCCAGCAGCCCTACGCCGGGGGGTCTCCAGTTT. Full variable domain (missing parts from reference TRBV7-2 and TRBJ1-6): GAGVSQSPSNKVTEKGKDVELRCDPISGHTALYWYRQSLGQGLEFLIYFQGNSAPDKSGLPSDRFSAERTGGSVSTLTIQRTQQEDSAVYLCASSPTPGGLQFGNGTRLTVT.

This rearrangement joins TRBV5-1 to TRBJ2-7, with D possibly being TRBD2 (6 bases). Trimming stripped 4 bases from V and 2 bases from J, with 16 bases between. Per germline, CDR1 SGHRS and CDR2 YFSETQ. The CDR3 covers 15 residues. The CDR3 DNA reads as TGCGCCAGCAGCCAGAGCGGAGGGGTCCCCTACGAGCAGTACTTC. This gives the protein CASSQSGGVPYEQYF. The variable domain in full, completed from reference TRBV5-1 and TRBJ2-7, reads KAGVTQTPRYLIKTRGQQVTLSCSPISGHRSVSWYQQTPGQGLQFLFEYFSETQRNKGNFPGRFSGRQFSNSRSEMNVSTLELGDSALYLCASSQSGGVPYEQYFGPGTRLTVT.

The chain links TRBV29-1 to TRBJ2-1; D might be TRBD1 (6 bases). Germline V gene lookup returns CDR1 SQVTM and CDR2 ANQGSEA. The germline V and J ends were trimmed by 7 bases and 9 bases, with 16 bases remaining between them. The CDR3 consists of 12 residues. CDR3 coding DNA: TGCAGCGGAAACAGGGTGTTTGGTGAGCAGTTCTTC. Amino acids: CSGNRVFGEQFF.

CDR3 residues: CASSLTSGDVTGELFF. The CDR3 coding sequence is TGCGCCAGCAGCTTGACTAGCGGGGACGTCACCGGGGAGCTGTTTTTT. The rearrangement joins TRBV5-1 to TRBJ2-2, with 10 bases matching TRBD2. The V gene's germline CDR1 is SGHRS and CDR2 YFSETQ. The V and J ends lost 1 base and 4 bases, in that order; junction bases with no gene match: 4. The CDR3 consists of 16 residues.

This chain links TRBV9 with TRBJ2-2; D is uncertain. The CDR3 runs to 15 residues. V was pared by 0 bases and J by 1 base, with 7 bases between. Germline V gives CDR1 SGDLS, CDR2 YYNGEE. Here the CDR3 DNA reads TGTGCCAGCAGCGTAGCCCCAGAGAACACCGGGGAGCTGTTTTTT. Translated: CASSVAPENTGELFF.

This clone turned up a few times. The V call is TRBV5-1, the J call TRBJ2-7, with 10 bases matching TRBD1. With V trimmed by 3 bases and J by 4 bases, 7 bases remained unmatched. The CDR3 runs to 15 residues. CDR1 and CDR2 from the germline V gene are SGHRS and YFSETQ. DNA for the CDR3: TGCGCCAGCAGCTCGGACGGGACAGGGGTTTACGAGCAGTACTTC. Translation: CASSSDGTGVYEQYF.